This is a list of T cell receptor beta chains from one sample in a study of cytomegalovirus exposure and HLA in healthy donors. Profiled with immunoSEQ multiplex PCR; TCRdb holds only in-frame clones, not every one. Of 200,000 to 250,000 clones listed, roughly 87% are singletons. Sequencing was performed on PBMCs. All receptors derive from a woman in her late teens or twenties in good health and CMV-seropositive. CDR3s include the opening cysteine and the closing phenylalanine or tryptophan. A D gene is named only where the DNA matches it firmly. Not all rows give a size; the values are once, few, many and, for expanded clones, a class.

d_gene	v_gene	j_gene	abundance	CDR3aa	CDR3nt
TRBD2	TRBV18	TRBJ2-1	.	CASSPGLGGSHEQFF	TGTGCCAGCTCACCGGGACTAGGGGGTTCCCATGAGCAGTTCTTC
.	TRBV5-1	TRBJ2-2	.	CASSFRGTGELFF	TGCGCCAGCAGTTTCAGGGGCACCGGGGAGCTGTTTTTT
TRBD1	TRBV19	TRBJ1-2	few	CASSTNDRGRGYTF	TGTGCCAGTAGCACCAACGACAGGGGGCGAGGCTACACCTTC
.	TRBV7-9	TRBJ1-1	once	CASSLVQGNTEAFF	TGTGCCAGCAGCTTAGTGCAGGGGAACACTGAAGCTTTCTTT
TRBD2	TRBV9	TRBJ2-7	many	CASTRTSGSLEQYF	TGTGCCAGCACCAGGACTAGCGGGAGTCTCGAGCAGTACTTC
.	TRBV28	TRBJ1-1	.	CASSAGLSGWGNTEAFF	TGTGCCAGCAGCGCGGGACTCTCTGGGTGGGGGAACACTGAAGCTTTCTTT
.	TRBV6-1	TRBJ1-2	.	CASSETGIDGGYTF	TGTGCCAGCAGTGAAACAGGGATCGATGGTGGCTACACCTTC
.	TRBV9	TRBJ1-2	.	CASTGRLGLGYTF	TGTGCCAGCACCGGCCGGCTGGGGCTGGGCTACACCTTC
.	TRBV5-1	TRBJ1-1	.	CASSTGQPMNTEAFF	TGCGCCAGCAGCACGGGACAACCTATGAACACTGAAGCTTTCTTT
.	TRBV5-6	TRBJ2-7	.	CASSLVHVITASYEQYF	TGTGCCAGCAGCTTGGTCCACGTTATTACAGCCTCCTACGAGCAGTACTTC
.	TRBV7-6	TRBJ2-1	.	CASRPALVGSSYNEQFF	TGTGCCAGCAGGCCGGCGCTGGTTGGGAGCTCCTACAATGAGCAGTTCTTC
TRBD1	TRBV19	TRBJ1-2	.	CASSMNDRVGGYTF	TGTGCCAGTAGTATGAATGACAGGGTAGGAGGCTACACCTTC
TRBD1	TRBV5-4	TRBJ1-3	.	CASSPYSGQGGNTIYF	TGTGCCAGCAGCCCCTACTCGGGACAGGGAGGAAACACCATATATTTT
.	TRBV27	TRBJ1-5	few	CASSPLTRQPQHF	TGTGCCAGCAGTCCCTTGACACGTCAGCCCCAGCATTTT
TRBD2	TRBV9	TRBJ2-1	once	CASSFGAGEAYNEQFF	TGTGCCAGCAGCTTTGGGGCGGGAGAGGCCTACAATGAGCAGTTCTTC
.	TRBV30	TRBJ2-7	.	CAWSVGSGSANEQYF	TGTGCCTGGAGTGTAGGGTCAGGGTCGGCGAACGAGCAGTACTTC
TRBD2	TRBV11-2	TRBJ2-3	.	CASSLGLAGAINTDTQYF	TGTGCCAGCAGCTTAGGACTAGCGGGAGCCATCAACACAGATACGCAGTATTTT
TRBD2	TRBV10-1	TRBJ2-5	.	CASSESGGSGETQYF	TGCGCCAGCAGTGAGTCGGGGGGGTCAGGAGAGACCCAGTACTTC
TRBD1	TRBV9	TRBJ1-5	.	CASSVGQGGQPQHF	TGTGCCAGCAGCGTAGGGCAGGGGGGACAGCCCCAGCATTTT
TRBD2	TRBV19	TRBJ2-7	.	CASSLASGSGYEQYF	TGTGCCAGTAGTTTGGCTAGCGGGAGTGGATACGAGCAGTACTTC
TRBD1	TRBV10-2	TRBJ2-7	.	CASSGDRDEQYF	TGCGCCAGCAGTGGGGACAGGGACGAGCAGTACTTC
.	TRBV29-1	TRBJ2-3	.	CSVAGSNQYTDTQYF	TGCAGCGTTGCCGGTAGTAACCAATACACAGATACGCAGTATTTT
.	TRBV28	TRBJ1-1	once	CASSSQGMNTEAFF	TGTGCCAGCAGTTCACAGGGTATGAACACTGAAGCTTTCTTT
.	TRBV18	TRBJ1-2	.	CASSPPGARGRVGYTF	TGTGCCAGCTCACCACCGGGGGCCCGGGGCAGGGTCGGCTACACCTTC
.	TRBV11-1	TRBJ1-1	.	CASSSSLGGTEAFF	TGTGCCAGCAGCTCTAGCCTGGGGGGGACTGAAGCTTTCTTT
.	TRBV28	TRBJ2-5	.	CASSLSSVETQYF	TGTGCCAGCAGTTTATCGAGTGTGGAGACCCAGTACTTC
.	TRBV5-8	TRBJ2-2	.	CASGPEGASDTGELFF	TGTGCCAGTGGGCCAGAGGGCGCGTCGGACACCGGGGAGCTGTTTTTT
TRBD1	TRBV7-9	TRBJ2-7	.	CASKLRQGAYEQYF	TGTGCCAGCAAACTACGACAGGGTGCCTACGAGCAGTACTTC
.	TRBV11-2	TRBJ1-2	.	CASRGGRGANYGYTF	TGTGCCAGCAGGGGGGGGAGGGGAGCTAACTATGGCTACACCTTC
TRBD2	TRBV4-1	TRBJ2-4	.	CASSQDVLAGEQMGKNIQYF	TGCGCCAGCAGCCAAGATGTTCTAGCGGGAGAGCAGATGGGGAAAAACATTCAGTACTTC
.	TRBV27	TRBJ1-5	once	CASSLSGIDGNQPQHF	TGTGCCAGCAGCCTCTCAGGGATTGATGGCAATCAGCCCCAGCATTTT
.	TRBV6-5	TRBJ1-2	.	CASSPTGNYGYTF	TGTGCCAGCAGTCCAACAGGGAACTATGGCTACACCTTC
.	TRBV2	TRBJ2-3	.	CASTLSTDTQYF	TGTGCCAGCACGTTAAGCACAGATACGCAGTATTTT
.	TRBV7-9	TRBJ1-1	.	CASSSDSPRGTEAFF	TGTGCCAGCAGCTCAGACAGTCCTCGAGGAACTGAAGCTTTCTTT
TRBD2	TRBV28	TRBJ2-5	.	CASRLRAGVGETQYF	TGTGCCAGCAGACTCCGAGCGGGAGTAGGGGAGACCCAGTACTTC
TRBD1	TRBV27	TRBJ1-1	once	CASSPRTGNTEAFF	TGTGCCAGCAGTCCTCGGACAGGGAACACTGAAGCTTTCTTT
.	TRBV28	TRBJ1-4	.	CASSLSGSGTNEKLFF	TGTGCCAGCAGTTTAAGTGGCTCTGGAACTAATGAAAAACTGTTTTTT
TRBD2	TRBV2	TRBJ2-1	.	CASSELAGPYNEQFF	TGTGCCAGCAGTGAGCTAGCGGGACCCTACAATGAGCAGTTCTTC
.	TRBV27	TRBJ2-1	.	CASSLSFPPLASASSYNEQFF	TGTGCCAGCAGTTTATCGTTTCCGCCCTTGGCTAGCGCTAGCTCCTACAATGAGCAGTTCTTC
.	TRBV6-1	TRBJ2-3	.	CASSEALADVTQYF	TGTGCCAGCAGTGAAGCTTTAGCGGACGTAACGCAGTATTTT
.	TRBV5-5	TRBJ1-2	.	CASSPRGGRKGGYTF	TGTGCCAGCAGCCCCCGGGGAGGGCGGAAAGGGGGCTACACCTTC
.	TRBV30	TRBJ1-2	.	CAWSPRRDGIYGYTF	TGTGCCTGGAGTCCCCGGAGGGACGGGATCTATGGCTACACCTTC
TRBD2	TRBV11-2	TRBJ2-3	.	CASSKTSGTYTDTQYF	TGTGCCAGCAGCAAGACTAGCGGGACCTACACAGATACGCAGTATTTT
TRBD1	TRBV29-1	TRBJ1-1	.	CSVQGSWTGERAEAFF	TGCAGCGTTCAGGGATCTTGGACAGGGGAAAGGGCTGAAGCTTTCTTT
TRBD1	TRBV30	TRBJ1-2	.	CAWSWDRARYTF	TGTGCCTGGAGTTGGGACAGGGCACGCTACACCTTC
.	TRBV12-5	TRBJ2-5	once	CASCLADQETQYF	TGTGCTAGTTGCCTGGCGGACCAAGAGACCCAGTACTTC
.	TRBV4-1	TRBJ2-3	.	CASSQEYGQKGADTQYF	TGCGCCAGCAGCCAAGAATATGGCCAGAAGGGGGCAGATACGCAGTATTTT
.	TRBV9	TRBJ2-2	.	CASSPVQRANTGELFF	TGTGCCAGCAGCCCAGTCCAGCGGGCGAACACCGGGGAGCTGTTTTTT
TRBD1	TRBV27	TRBJ1-1	.	CASSLSAPDRGHNTEAFF	TGTGCCAGCAGTTTATCGGCCCCGGACAGGGGGCACAACACTGAAGCTTTCTTT